This T cell receptor (beta chain) is drawn from a study of response to subunit inactivated influenza vaccine. One entry per CDR3 protein results from TCRdb running MiXCR on the RT-PCR reads. In the table there are hundreds of thousands of distinct CDR3 sequences, approximately 15% of which are singletons. Study-level points and caveats: There was a suggestion from the authors that each seasonal influenza vaccination recruits few new T cells.

The CDR3 loop spans 15 amino acids. Germline loops: CDR1 SGHRS, CDR2 YFSETQ. Trimming took off 0 bases at V and 7 bases at J, with 11 bases between the two ends. This clonotype was found many times. Antigen: not known. This material consisted of PBMCs from blood, taken less than 13 days after vaccination. The TCR comes from a man aged 50 to 60 who received an inactivated influenza vaccine. The chain recombines TRBV5-1 with TRBJ1-6; D is perhaps TRBD1 (6 bases). CDR3 sequence (DNA): TGCGCCAGCAGCTTGGAACAGGGAAAAAATTCACCCCTCCACTTT. Translated, it gives CASSLEQGKNSPLHF. The full variable domain, with the rest looked up from reference TRBV5-1 and TRBJ1-6, is KAGVTQTPRYLIKTRGQQVTLSCSPISGHRSVSWYQQTPGQGLQFLFEYFSETQRNKGNFPGRFSGRQFSNSRSEMNVSTLELGDSALYLCASSLEQGKNSPLHFGNGTRLTVT.